This T cell receptor beta chain comes out of a study of beta chain features in type 1 diabetes. Study-wide findings and caveats: At VDJ recombination sites, type 1 diabetes patients had fewer insertions and more deleted nucleotides. When Type 1 diabetes patients were examined, their TCRB CDR3s proved moderately but significantly shorter in all four CD4+ subsets.

Sort purity for all populations was recorded as exceeding 98%. This CDR3 is built from 14 residues. Trimming left V 6 bases short and J 4 bases short, with 16 bases between. CDR1 is SQVTM and CDR2 is ANQGSEA in the germline V gene. Isolated RNA was reverse transcribed in full, so expressed TCRB transcripts were sequenced. Profiling relied on immunoSEQ multiplex PCR, and the TCRdb table lists in-frame clones only, not all of them. The sample contains hundreds of thousands of clones, 68% of which appear only once. As concerns this clone: What it recognizes is unknown.

The material sequenced was naive CD4+ T cells from blood. The chain joins TRBV29-1 to TRBJ1-5, with a possible D match to TRBD1 (6 bases). The sequence came from a man aged 30 to 39 in good health. The DNA for the CDR3 is TGCAGCGTCATGCTGACAGGCCCAAATCAGCCCCAGCATTTT. It translates to CSVMLTGPNQPQHF.